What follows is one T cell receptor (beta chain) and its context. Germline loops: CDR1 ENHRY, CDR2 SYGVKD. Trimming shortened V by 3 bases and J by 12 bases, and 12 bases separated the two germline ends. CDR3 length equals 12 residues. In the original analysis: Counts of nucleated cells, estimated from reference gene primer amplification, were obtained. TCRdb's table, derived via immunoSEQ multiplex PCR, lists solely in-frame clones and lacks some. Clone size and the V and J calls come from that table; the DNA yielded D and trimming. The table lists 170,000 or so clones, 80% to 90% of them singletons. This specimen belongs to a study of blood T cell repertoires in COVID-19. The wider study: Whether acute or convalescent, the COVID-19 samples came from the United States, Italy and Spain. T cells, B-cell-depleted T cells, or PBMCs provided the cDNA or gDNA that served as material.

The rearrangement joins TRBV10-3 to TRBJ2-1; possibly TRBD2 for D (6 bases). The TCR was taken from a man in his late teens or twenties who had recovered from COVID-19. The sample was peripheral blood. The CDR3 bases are TGTGCCATCAGTGAATTACCCGGGGGGCAGTTCTTC. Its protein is CAISELPGGQFF.